What follows are 28 T cell receptor beta chains derived from one specimen sequenced in a study of T cell responses to AZD1222 COVID-19 vaccine. Assay used: immunoSEQ multiplex PCR; TCRdb lists only in-frame clones, some missing. The sample has about 150,000 clones, 80% to 90% seen once. The sequences come from peripheral blood, collected on day 0 of AZD1222 vaccination. Receptors originate from an adult in good health.

The table lists this clone with a count of one. The chain recombines TRBV3-1 (or the pseudogene TRBV3-2) with TRBJ1-2; D unclear. V lost 1 base to trimming and J lost 4 bases, with 13 bases between them. The CDR3 is 15 residues long. The germline V gene encodes CDR1 LGHDT and CDR2 YNNKEL (reference sequence). The CDR3 is CASSQGPTPSYGYTF. CDR3 coding DNA: TGTGCCAGCAGCCAAGGACCCACCCCCTCCTATGGCTACACCTTC.

The CDR3 reads CASSDERGVVGELFF. The CDR3, as DNA: TGTGCCAGCAGTGATGAGCGGGGGGTGGTCGGGGAGCTGTTTTTT. The rearrangement uses TRBV2 and TRBJ2-2, with 9 nucleotides matching TRBD2. Trimming took 3 bases from V and 7 from J; bases not matched to a gene: 6. CDR3 length: 15 residues. Looked up from germline, CDR1 is SNHLY and CDR2 is FYNNEI.

The chain is built from TRBV2 and TRBJ2-1; D possibly corresponds to TRBD2 (5 bases). Trimming removed 6 bases at V and 4 bases at J, with 13 bases between. CDR1 and CDR2 from the germline V gene are SNHLY and FYNNEI. CDR3 length equals 14 residues. The CDR3 nucleotides are TGTGCCAGCAGCCAAACTAGATCTTACAATGAGCAGTTCTTC. It translates to CASSQTRSYNEQFF.

V is TRBV29-1 and J is TRBJ2-7; D perhaps matches TRBD1 (5 bases). The V gene lost 4 bases and the J gene lost 2 bases, with 15 bases spanning the gap. This CDR3 region has 14 residues. CDR1 is SQVTM, CDR2 ANQGSEA, per germline. CDR3 bases: TGCAGCGTTGGCCCGGACAAAAGGACCTACGAGCAGTACTTC. Its translation is CSVGPDKRTYEQYF.

This rearrangement joins TRBV4-1 to TRBJ2-3, with 7 bases that match TRBD1. CDR3 length equals 18 residues. Unmatched junction bases numbered 15, after V lost 4 bases and J lost 2 bases. Germline CDR1 and CDR2: MGHRA and YSYEKL. DNA for the CDR3: TGCGCCAGCAGCCTCCTTTTTACAGGGGTCCAGGACACAGATACGCAGTATTTT. This translates into CASSLLFTGVQDTDTQYF.

The rearrangement uses TRBV6-5 and TRBJ2-5; 10 bases fit TRBD1. This CDR3 has 14 amino acids. Trimming took 5 bases from V and 9 from J; bases not matched to a gene: 9. The germline CDR1 and CDR2 sequences are MNHEY and SVGAGI. Here the CDR3 DNA reads TGTGCCAGCAGTCCCGGGACAGGGGTTCGCCCCCAGTACTTC. It encodes CASSPGTGVRPQYF.

The rearrangement links TRBV28 to TRBJ1-3, with 10 bases fitting TRBD1. This CDR3 contains 15 residues. Losses at the gene ends were 4 bases for V and 1 base for J; bases not matched to a gene: 1. Germline V CDR1 and CDR2: MDHEN, SYDVKM. CDR3 region: CASSSGQGSGNTIYF. The CDR3, as DNA: TGTGCCAGCAGTTCGGGACAGGGGTCTGGAAACACCATATATTTT. Filled out from reference TRBV28 and TRBJ1-3, the complete variable domain reads DVKVTQSSRYLVKRTGEKVFLECVQDMDHENMFWYRQDPGLGLRLIYFSYDVKMKEKGDIPEGYSVSREKKERFSLILESASTNQTSMYLCASSSGQGSGNTIYFGEGSWLTVV.

This clone was observed once. This rearrangement joins TRBV5-1 to TRBJ2-3, with D hard to call. Germline assignment: CDR1 SGHRS and CDR2 YFSETQ. The CDR3 has 12 residues. V dropped 6 bases and J dropped 4 bases, with 9 bases sitting between them. In DNA, the CDR3 is TGCGCCAGCACATCCACACCAGATACGCAGTATTTT. Amino acids: CASTSTPDTQYF.

The chain uses TRBV11-3 and TRBJ2-1; weak D call: TRBD2 (6 bases). The CDR3 runs to 16 residues. The ends were cut back, 2 bases at V and 2 bases at J, with 13 bases in the middle. The germline CDR1 and CDR2 sequences are SGHNT and YENEEA. Written as DNA, the CDR3 is TGTGCCAGCAGCTTATCATGGGGGGAGACCTACAATGAGCAGTTCTTC. Residues: CASSLSWGETYNEQFF.

The chain couples TRBV5-1 to TRBJ2-7; 9 bases map to TRBD1. J lost 1 base, V lost 3 bases, and 8 bases had no gene match. The CDR3 sequence is 16 residues long. CDR1 is SGHRS and CDR2 is YFSETQ in the germline V gene. The DNA for the CDR3 is TGCGCCAGCAGCTCCGGACAGGGGCCATTATCCTACGAGCAGTACTTC. Translation gives CASSSGQGPLSYEQYF.

The CDR3: CASRGTGVFEKLFF. The DNA of the CDR3 is TGCGCCAGCAGGGGAACAGGGGTTTTCGAAAAACTGTTTTTT. The rearrangement joins TRBV4-1 to TRBJ1-4; 7 bases are shared with TRBD1. Per germline, CDR1 MGHRA and CDR2 YSYEKL. Trimming took 6 bases from V and 8 from J; bases not matched to a gene: 9. CDR3 length: 14 residues.

CDR3 nucleotide sequence: TGTGCCAGCAGCCCACGGAGGGGGACGAATTCACCCCTCCACTTT. Its protein is CASSPRRGTNSPLHF. The V gene is TRBV7-6, the J gene TRBJ1-6, with D possibly matching TRBD1 (6 bases). Trimming shortened V by 5 bases and J by 7 bases, and 15 bases separated the two germline ends. The CDR3 is 15 residues long. Germline CDR1 reads SGHVS; CDR2 reads FNYEAQ.

CDR3 DNA: TGCGCCAGCAGCCATCTGACAGGGGTTGCCAAAAACATTCAGTACTTC. It is translated as CASSHLTGVAKNIQYF. V usage is TRBV4-3 and J usage is TRBJ2-4; 8 nucleotides match TRBD1. V lost 3 bases, J lost 1 base, and 5 bases stayed unmatched. CDR1 and CDR2 from the germline V gene are LGHNA and YSLEER. CDR3 length equals 16 residues.

The chain is built from TRBV27 and TRBJ2-7; 8 positions match TRBD1. CDR1 MNHEY and CDR2 SMNVEV come from the germline V gene (reference sequence). V gave up 4 bases and J gave up 6 bases; unmatched junction bases: 14. The CDR3 runs to 16 residues. The CDR3 here is CASSYSRTGKAREQYF. The CDR3 DNA reads as TGTGCCAGCAGTTACTCAAGGACAGGGAAGGCACGCGAGCAGTACTTC.

The CDR3 nucleotides read TGTGCCAGCAGCTTAGGGGTTGGGGATGCCTACGAGCGGTACGTC. It specifies CASSLGVGDAYERYV. V is TRBV7-6 and J is TRBJ2-7; D is unresolved. Germline CDR1 SGHVS, CDR2 FNYEAQ. This CDR3 has 15 residues.

This rearrangement joins TRBV10-3 to TRBJ1-3; 8 bases agree with TRBD1. The ends lost 2 bases at V and 4 bases at J; junction bases unmatched: 13. The CDR3 is made up of 18 amino acids. Germline-derived CDR1 and CDR2 are ENHRY and SYGVKD. In DNA form, the CDR3 reads TGTGCCATCAGTGAGCCCGGGACAGGAGCGAGATCGGGAAACACCATATATTTT. Encoded protein: CAISEPGTGARSGNTIYF.

The rearrangement joins TRBV27 to TRBJ2-1, with 11 bases lining up with TRBD2. Per germline, CDR1 MNHEY and CDR2 SMNVEV (reference sequence). J lost 2 bases, V lost 3 bases, and 6 bases had no gene match. This CDR3 region has 17 residues. CDR3 bases: TGTGCCAGCAGTTTGAGGGGGACTAGCGGTGCCTACAATGAGCAGTTCTTC. Its translation: CASSLRGTSGAYNEQFF.

The chain carries TRBV18 and TRBJ2-5; TRBD1 agrees at 7 bases. The CDR3 is 16 amino acids. Germline CDR1 reads KGHSH; CDR2 reads LQKENI. V was pared by 3 bases and J by 9 bases, with 16 bases of the junction left unmatched. The CDR3 loop is CASSPWDREAEKAQYF. The CDR3, as DNA: TGTGCCAGCTCACCCTGGGACAGAGAGGCTGAAAAGGCCCAGTACTTC.

The chain joins TRBV4-1 to TRBJ2-2; the match to TRBD1 covers 7 bases. This CDR3 has 16 residues. Germline V gene data show CDR1 as MGHRA and CDR2 as YSYEKL. After removal of 4 bases from V and 8 bases from J, the junction contained 13 bases not matched to a gene. This CDR3 is CASSPHLDRVTGELFF. The CDR3 bases are TGCGCCAGCAGCCCCCACCTCGACAGGGTTACTGGGGAGCTGTTTTTT.

This rearrangement joins TRBV7-2 to TRBJ1-4; D is possibly TRBD1 (5 bases). The germline V and J ends were trimmed by 4 bases and 5 bases, with 17 bases remaining between them. This CDR3 has 16 amino acids. The V gene's germline CDR1 is SGHTA and CDR2 FQGNSA. The CDR3 loop reads CASSYQTEVLNEKLFF. The CDR3 DNA follows: TGTGCCAGCAGCTACCAGACAGAAGTTTTAAATGAAAAACTGTTTTTT.

This chain links TRBV20-1 with TRBJ2-1, with unresolved D. This CDR3 contains 14 residues. From germline, CDR1 is DFQATT and CDR2 SNEGSKA (reference sequence). V was shortened by 3 bases and J by 0 bases, with 9 bases between the two germline ends. CDR3 amino acids: CSASVLSSYNEQFF. CDR3 sequence (DNA): TGCAGTGCTAGTGTCTTGAGCTCCTACAATGAGCAGTTCTTC.

The chain recombines TRBV30 with TRBJ2-7, with D unclear. The ends were cut back, 2 bases at V and 7 bases at J, with 9 bases in the middle. The germline CDR1 and CDR2 sequences are GTSNPN and SVGIG (reference sequence). There are 11 residues in the CDR3. This chain's CDR3 is CAWSWEGEQYF. The CDR3 DNA is TGTGCCTGGAGTTGGGAAGGGGAGCAGTACTTC.

The J gene is TRBJ1-1, the V gene TRBV24-1; a weak D match, TRBD1 (6 bases). Trimming cost V 3 bases and J 1 base, with 23 bases left between them. Germline CDR1 and CDR2: KGHDR and SFDVKD. The CDR3 has 19 residues. The CDR3 region has the DNA TGTGCCACCAGTGATCGCGCCCTGGGGCAGGGGCCACCGAACACTGAAGCTTTCTTT. It is translated as CATSDRALGQGPPNTEAFF.

The gene calls are TRBV11-1 and TRBJ2-1; TRBD2 agrees at 9 bases. V lost 5 bases, J lost 4 bases, and 6 bases stayed unmatched. Germline CDR1 SGHAT, CDR2 FQDESV (reference sequence). The CDR3 loop spans 15 amino acids. DNA of the CDR3: TGTGCCAGCAGCAATTTAGCGGGGGCTTACAATGAGCAGTTCTTC. Its translation: CASSNLAGAYNEQFF.

The V and J genes are TRBV19 and TRBJ1-6; possibly TRBD1 for D (6 bases). The V gene lost 4 bases and the J gene lost 8 bases, with 15 bases spanning the gap. CDR3 length: 15 amino acids. Looked up from germline, CDR1 is LNHDA and CDR2 is SQIVND (reference sequence). The CDR3 protein is CASSRYRDSDSPLHF. The DNA of the CDR3 is TGTGCCAGTAGTAGGTACAGGGATTCGGATTCACCCCTCCACTTT.

The chain joins TRBV7-8 to TRBJ1-5; D uncertain. The CDR3 consists of 16 residues. Germline CDR1 SGHVS, CDR2 FQNEAQ. V lost 5 bases to trimming and J lost 1 base, with 15 bases between them. Here the CDR3 DNA reads TGTGCCAGCAGCCGCCTCGAGGGCATAAGCAATCAGCCCCAGCATTTT. Translated: CASSRLEGISNQPQHF.

This chain uses TRBV12-3 or TRBV12-4 with TRBJ1-2, with D possibly matching TRBD1 (6 bases). CDR3 length: 13 amino acids. Trimming removed 6 bases at V and 7 bases at J, with 15 bases between. The CDR3 DNA is TGTGCCAGCAGCTCCGACAGGCTGAGTGGCTACACCTTC. Amino acid sequence: CASSSDRLSGYTF.

The genes are TRBV28 and TRBJ1-1; 7 bases align to TRBD1. J gave up 1 base and V 6 bases, and 5 bases lay outside the gene matches. Germline CDR1 is MDHEN and CDR2 is SYDVKM. There are 14 residues in the CDR3. DNA of the CDR3: TGTGCCAGCAGCCCAGGGGGACCGAACACTGAAGCTTTCTTT. Residues: CASSPGGPNTEAFF.